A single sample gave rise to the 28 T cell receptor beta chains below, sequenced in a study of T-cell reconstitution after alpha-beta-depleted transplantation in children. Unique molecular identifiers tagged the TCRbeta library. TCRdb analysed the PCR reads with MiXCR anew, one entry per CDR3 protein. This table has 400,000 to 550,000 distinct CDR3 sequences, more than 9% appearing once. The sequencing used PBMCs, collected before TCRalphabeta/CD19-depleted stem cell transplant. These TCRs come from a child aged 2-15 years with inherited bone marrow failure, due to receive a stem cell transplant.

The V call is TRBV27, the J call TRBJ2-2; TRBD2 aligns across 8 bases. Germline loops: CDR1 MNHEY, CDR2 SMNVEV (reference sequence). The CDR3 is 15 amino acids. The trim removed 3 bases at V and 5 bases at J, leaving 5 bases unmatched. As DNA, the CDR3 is TGTGCCAGCAGTTTTCGGGGGGGGAATACCGGGGAGCTGTTTTTT. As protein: CASSFRGGNTGELFF.

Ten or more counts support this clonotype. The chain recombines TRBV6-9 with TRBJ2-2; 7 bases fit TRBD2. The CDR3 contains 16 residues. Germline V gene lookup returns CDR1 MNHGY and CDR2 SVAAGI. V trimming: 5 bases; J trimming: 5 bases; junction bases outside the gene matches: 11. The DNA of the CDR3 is TGTGCCAGCAGTCTCATGGGAGGGGATCCAACCGGGGAGCTGTTTTTT. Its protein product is CASSLMGGDPTGELFF.

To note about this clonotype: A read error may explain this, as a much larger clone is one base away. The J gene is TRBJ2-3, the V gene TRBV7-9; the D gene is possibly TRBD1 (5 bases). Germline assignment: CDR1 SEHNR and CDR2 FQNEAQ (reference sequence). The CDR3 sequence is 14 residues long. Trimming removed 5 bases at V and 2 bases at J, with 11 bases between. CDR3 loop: CASSPGWVTDTQYF. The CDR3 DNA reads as TGTGCCAGCAGCCCAGGGTGGGTCACAGATACGCAGTATTTT.

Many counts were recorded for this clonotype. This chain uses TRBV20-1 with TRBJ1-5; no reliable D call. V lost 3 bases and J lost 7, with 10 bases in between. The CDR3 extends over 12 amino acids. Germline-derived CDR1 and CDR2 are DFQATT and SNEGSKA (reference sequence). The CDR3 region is CSASQVHQPQHF. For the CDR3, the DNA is TGCAGTGCTAGTCAGGTCCACCAGCCCCAGCATTTT.

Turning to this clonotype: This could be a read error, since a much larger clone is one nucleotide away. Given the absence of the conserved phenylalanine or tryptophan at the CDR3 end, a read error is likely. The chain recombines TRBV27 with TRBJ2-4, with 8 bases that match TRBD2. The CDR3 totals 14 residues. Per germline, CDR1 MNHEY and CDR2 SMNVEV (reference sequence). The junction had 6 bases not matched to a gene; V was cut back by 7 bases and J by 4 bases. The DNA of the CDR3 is TGTGCCAGCACCTCACTAGCGGCTAAAAACATTCAGTACTTA. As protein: CASTSLAAKNIQYL.

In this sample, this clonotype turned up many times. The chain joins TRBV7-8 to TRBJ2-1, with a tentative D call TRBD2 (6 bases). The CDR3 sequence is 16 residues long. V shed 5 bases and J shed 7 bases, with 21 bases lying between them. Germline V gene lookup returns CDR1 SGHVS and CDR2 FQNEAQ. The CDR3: CASSRALASQRNEQFF. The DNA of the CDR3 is TGTGCCAGCAGCAGGGCACTAGCTTCCCAACGGAATGAGCAGTTCTTC.

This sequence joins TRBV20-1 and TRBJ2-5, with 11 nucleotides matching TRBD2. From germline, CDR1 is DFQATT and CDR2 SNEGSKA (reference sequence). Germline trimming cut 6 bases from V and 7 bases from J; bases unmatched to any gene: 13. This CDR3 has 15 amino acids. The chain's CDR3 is CSAFPPPGTSGTQYF. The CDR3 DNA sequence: TGCAGTGCGTTCCCCCCCCCCGGGACTAGCGGGACCCAGTACTTC.

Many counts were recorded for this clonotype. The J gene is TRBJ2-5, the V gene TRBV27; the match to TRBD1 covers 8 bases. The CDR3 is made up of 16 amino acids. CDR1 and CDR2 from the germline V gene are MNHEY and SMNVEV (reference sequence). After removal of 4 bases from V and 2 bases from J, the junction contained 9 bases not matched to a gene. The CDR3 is CASSSGTGGFQETQYF. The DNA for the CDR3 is TGTGCCAGCAGTTCCGGGACAGGAGGCTTTCAAGAGACCCAGTACTTC.

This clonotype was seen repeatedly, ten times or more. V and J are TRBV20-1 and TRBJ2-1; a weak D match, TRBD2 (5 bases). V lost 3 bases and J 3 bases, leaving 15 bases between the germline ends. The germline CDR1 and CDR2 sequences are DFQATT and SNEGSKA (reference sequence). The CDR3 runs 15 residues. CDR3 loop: CSASVSSDYYNEQFF. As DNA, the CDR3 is TGCAGTGCTAGTGTTTCTAGTGACTACTACAATGAGCAGTTCTTC.

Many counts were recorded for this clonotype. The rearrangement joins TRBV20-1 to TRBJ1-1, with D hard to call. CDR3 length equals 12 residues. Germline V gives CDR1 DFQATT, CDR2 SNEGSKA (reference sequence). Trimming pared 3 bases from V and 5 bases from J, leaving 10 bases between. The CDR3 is CSARAAGTEAFF. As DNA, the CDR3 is TGCAGTGCTAGGGCCGCTGGAACTGAAGCTTTCTTT.

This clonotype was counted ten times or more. The CDR3 DNA sequence: TGTGCCATAGCCGGTGGGACGTCCCTTTTGGGGAATCAGCCCCAGCATTTT. This sequence encodes CAIAGGTSLLGNQPQHF. This chain uses TRBV28 with TRBJ1-5; D might be TRBD1 (5 bases). The germline V gene encodes CDR1 MDHEN and CDR2 SYDVKM. V was trimmed by 10 bases and J by 4 bases, leaving 26 bases between them. CDR3 length: 17 residues.

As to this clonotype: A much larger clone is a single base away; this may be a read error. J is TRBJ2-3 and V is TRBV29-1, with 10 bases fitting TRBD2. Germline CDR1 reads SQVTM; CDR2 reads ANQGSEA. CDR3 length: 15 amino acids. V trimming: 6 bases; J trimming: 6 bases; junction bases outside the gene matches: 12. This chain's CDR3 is CSVADLAGAQDTQYF. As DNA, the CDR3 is TGCAGCGTCGCAGACCTAGCGGGGGCTCAGGATACGCAGTATTTT.

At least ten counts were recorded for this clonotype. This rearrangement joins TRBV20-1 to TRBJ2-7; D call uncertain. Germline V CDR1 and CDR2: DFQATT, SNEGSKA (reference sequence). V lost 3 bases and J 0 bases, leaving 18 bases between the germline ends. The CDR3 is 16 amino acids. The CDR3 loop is CSARRWGGPSSYEQYF. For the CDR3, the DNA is TGCAGTGCTAGGCGATGGGGTGGACCGAGCTCCTACGAGCAGTACTTC.

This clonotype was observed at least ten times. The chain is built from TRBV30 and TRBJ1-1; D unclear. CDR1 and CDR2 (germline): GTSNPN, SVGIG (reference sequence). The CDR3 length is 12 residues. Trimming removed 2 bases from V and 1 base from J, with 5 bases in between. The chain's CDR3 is CAWSSENTEAFF. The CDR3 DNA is TGTGCCTGGAGTTCGGAGAACACTGAAGCTTTCTTT.

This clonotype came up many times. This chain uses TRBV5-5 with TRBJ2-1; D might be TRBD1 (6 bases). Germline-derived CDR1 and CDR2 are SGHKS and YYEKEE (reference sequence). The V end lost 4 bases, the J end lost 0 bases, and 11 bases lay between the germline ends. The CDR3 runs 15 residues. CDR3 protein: CASSLTGFSYNEQFF. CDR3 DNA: TGTGCCAGCAGCCTCACAGGGTTCTCCTACAATGAGCAGTTCTTC.

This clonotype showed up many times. Here the CDR3 DNA reads TGCGCCAGCAGCCAAGTACTAGCGGCCTCCTCCTACGAGCAGTACTTC. Protein product: CASSQVLAASSYEQYF. The chain carries TRBV4-3 and TRBJ2-7, with 8 bases matching TRBD2. The CDR3 runs to 16 residues. Germline V gene sequence: CDR1 LGHNA, CDR2 YSLEER. Losses at the gene ends were 1 base for V and 0 bases for J; bases not matched to a gene: 5.

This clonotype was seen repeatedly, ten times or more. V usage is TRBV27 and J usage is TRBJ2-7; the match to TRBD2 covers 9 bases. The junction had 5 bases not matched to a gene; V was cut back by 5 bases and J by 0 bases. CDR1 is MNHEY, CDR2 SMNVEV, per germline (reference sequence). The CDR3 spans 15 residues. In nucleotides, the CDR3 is TGTGCCAGCAGTCTTAGCGGGAGTACCTCCTACGAGCAGTACTTC. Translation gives CASSLSGSTSYEQYF.

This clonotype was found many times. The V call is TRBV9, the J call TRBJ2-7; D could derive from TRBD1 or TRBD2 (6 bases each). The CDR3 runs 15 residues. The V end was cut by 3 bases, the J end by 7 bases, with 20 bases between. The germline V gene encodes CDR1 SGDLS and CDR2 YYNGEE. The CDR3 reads CASSARDTLLGEQYF. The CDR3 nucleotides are TGTGCCAGCAGCGCGCGGGACACCCTTCTGGGGGAGCAGTACTTC.

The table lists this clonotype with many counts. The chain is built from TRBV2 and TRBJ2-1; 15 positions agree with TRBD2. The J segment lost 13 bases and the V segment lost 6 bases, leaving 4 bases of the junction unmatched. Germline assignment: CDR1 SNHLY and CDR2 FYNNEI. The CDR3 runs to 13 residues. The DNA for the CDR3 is TGTGCCAGCAGCGGGACTAGCGGGAGGCGACAGTTCTTC. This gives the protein CASSGTSGRRQFF.

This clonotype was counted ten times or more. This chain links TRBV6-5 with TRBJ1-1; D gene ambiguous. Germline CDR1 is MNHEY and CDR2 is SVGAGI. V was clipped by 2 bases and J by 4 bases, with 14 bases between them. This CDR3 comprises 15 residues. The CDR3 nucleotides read TGTGCCAGCAGTTACCTGACTGGTTTGGTCACTGAAGCTTTCTTT. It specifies CASSYLTGLVTEAFF.

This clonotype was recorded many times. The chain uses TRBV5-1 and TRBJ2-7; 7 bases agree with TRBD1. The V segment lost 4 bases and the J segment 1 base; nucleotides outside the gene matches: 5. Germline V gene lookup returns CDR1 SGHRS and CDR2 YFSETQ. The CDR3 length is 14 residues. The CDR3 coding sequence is TGCGCCAGCAGCAACCAGGGGGAGTCCTACGAGCAGTACTTC. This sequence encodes CASSNQGESYEQYF. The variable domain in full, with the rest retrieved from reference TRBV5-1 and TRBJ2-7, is KAGVTQTPRYLIKTRGQQVTLSCSPISGHRSVSWYQQTPGQGLQFLFEYFSETQRNKGNFPGRFSGRQFSNSRSEMNVSTLELGDSALYLCASSNQGESYEQYFGPGTRLTVT.

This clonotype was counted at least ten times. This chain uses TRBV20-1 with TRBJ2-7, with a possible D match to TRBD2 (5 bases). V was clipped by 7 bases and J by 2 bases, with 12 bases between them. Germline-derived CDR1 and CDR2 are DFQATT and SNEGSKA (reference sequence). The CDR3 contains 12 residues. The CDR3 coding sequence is TGCAGTGGGAGGATTTTAACCTACGAGCAGTACTTC. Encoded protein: CSGRILTYEQYF.

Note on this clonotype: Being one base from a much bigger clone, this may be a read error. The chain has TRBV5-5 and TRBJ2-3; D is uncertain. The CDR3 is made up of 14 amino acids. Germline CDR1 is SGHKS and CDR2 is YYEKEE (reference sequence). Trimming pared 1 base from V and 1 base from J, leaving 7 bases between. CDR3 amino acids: CASSLTLRTDTQYF. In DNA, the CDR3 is TGTGCCAGCAGCTTGACATTGCGCACAGATACGCAGTATTTT.

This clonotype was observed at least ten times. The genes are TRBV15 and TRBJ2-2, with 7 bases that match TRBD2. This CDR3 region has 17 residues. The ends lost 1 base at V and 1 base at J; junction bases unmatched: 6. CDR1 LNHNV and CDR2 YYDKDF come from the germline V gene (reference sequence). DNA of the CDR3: TGTGCCACCAGCAGAGGGCTAGCGGAACTGAACACCGGGGAGCTGTTTTTT. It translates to CATSRGLAELNTGELFF.

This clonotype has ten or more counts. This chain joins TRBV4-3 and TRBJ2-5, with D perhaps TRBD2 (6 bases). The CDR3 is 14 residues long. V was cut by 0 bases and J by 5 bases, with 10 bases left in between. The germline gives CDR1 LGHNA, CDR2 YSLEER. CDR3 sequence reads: CASSQEGLRETQYF. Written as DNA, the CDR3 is TGCGCCAGCAGCCAAGAAGGACTACGCGAGACCCAGTACTTC.

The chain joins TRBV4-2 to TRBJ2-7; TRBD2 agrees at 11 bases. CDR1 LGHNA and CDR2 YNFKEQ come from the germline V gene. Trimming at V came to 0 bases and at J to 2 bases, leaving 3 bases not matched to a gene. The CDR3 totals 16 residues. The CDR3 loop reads CASSQELAGAAYEQYF. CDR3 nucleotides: TGTGCCAGCAGCCAAGAACTAGCGGGGGCCGCCTACGAGCAGTACTTC.

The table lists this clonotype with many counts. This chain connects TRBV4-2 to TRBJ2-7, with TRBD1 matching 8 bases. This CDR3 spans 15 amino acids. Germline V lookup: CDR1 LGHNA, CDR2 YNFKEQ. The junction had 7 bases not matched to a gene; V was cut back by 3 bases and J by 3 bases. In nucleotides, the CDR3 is TGTGCCAGCAGCCAGGCTAGACAGGGGCACTACGAGCAGTACTTC. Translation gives CASSQARQGHYEQYF.

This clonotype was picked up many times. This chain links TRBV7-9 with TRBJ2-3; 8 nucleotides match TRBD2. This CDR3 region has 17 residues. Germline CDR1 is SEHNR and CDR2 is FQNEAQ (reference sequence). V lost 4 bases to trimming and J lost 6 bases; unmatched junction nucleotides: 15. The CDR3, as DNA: TGTGCCAGCAGCTCGCCTAGCGGGCGCCGGGGGACGGATACGCAGTATTTT. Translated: CASSSPSGRRGTDTQYF.